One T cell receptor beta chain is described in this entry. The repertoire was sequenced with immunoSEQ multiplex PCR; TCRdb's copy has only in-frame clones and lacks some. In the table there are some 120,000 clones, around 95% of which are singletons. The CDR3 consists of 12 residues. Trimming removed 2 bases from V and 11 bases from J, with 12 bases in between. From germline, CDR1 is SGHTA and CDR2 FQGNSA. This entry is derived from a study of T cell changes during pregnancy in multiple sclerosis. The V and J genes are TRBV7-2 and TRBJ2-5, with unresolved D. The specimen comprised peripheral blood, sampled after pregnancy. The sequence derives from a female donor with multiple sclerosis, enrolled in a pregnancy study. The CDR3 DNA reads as TGTGCCAGCAGCTTATGGGCAGATAGGCAGTACTTC. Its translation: CASSLWADRQYF. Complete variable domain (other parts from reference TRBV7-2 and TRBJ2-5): GAGVSQSPSNKVTEKGKDVELRCDPISGHTALYWYRQSLGQGLEFLIYFQGNSAPDKSGLPSDRFSAERTGGSVSTLTIQRTQQEDSAVYLCASSLWADRQYFGPGTRLLVL.